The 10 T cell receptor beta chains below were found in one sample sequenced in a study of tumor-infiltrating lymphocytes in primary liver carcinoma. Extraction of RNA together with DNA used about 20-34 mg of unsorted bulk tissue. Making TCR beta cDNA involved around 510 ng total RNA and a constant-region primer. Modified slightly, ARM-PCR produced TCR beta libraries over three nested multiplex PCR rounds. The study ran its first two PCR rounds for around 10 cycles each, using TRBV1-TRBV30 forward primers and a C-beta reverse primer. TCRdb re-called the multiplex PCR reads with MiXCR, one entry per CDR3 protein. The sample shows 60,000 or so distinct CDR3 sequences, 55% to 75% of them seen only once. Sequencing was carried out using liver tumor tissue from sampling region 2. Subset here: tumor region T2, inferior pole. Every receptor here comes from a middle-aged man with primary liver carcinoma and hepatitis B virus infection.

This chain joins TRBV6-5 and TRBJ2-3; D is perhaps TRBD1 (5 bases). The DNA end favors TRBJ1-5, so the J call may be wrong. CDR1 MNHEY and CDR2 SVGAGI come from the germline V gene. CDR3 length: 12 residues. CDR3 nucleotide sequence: TGTGCCAACACAAGGGACCGAGATACGCAGCATTTT. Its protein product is CANTRDRDTQHF.

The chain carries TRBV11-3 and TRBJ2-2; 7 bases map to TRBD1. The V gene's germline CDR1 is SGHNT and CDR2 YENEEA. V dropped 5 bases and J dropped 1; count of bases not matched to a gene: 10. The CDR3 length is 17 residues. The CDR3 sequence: CASSHRRQGRNTGELFF. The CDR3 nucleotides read TGTGCCAGCAGCCACCGTCGACAGGGTAGGAACACCGGGGAGCTGTTTTTT.

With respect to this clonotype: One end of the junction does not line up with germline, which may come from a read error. The CDR3 DNA follows: TGTGCAAGCAGTGGGATAGGGAGGCCCCAGCATTTT. Translating gives CASSGIGRPQHF. The gene calls are TRBV28 and TRBJ1-5, with no clear D. The germline V gene has CDR1 MDHEN and CDR2 SYDVKM. The CDR3 loop spans 12 amino acids.

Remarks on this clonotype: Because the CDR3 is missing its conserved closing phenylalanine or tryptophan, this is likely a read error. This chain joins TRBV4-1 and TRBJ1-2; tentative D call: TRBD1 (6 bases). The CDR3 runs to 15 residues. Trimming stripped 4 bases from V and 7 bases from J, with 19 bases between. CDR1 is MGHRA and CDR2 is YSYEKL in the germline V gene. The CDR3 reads CASSLADQGNGGYTS. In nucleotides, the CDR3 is TGCGCCAGCAGCCTCGCGGACCAGGGGAACGGTGGCTACACCTCC.

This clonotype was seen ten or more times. CDR3 sequence: CASSENLAGGLDEQYF. Here the CDR3 DNA reads TGTGCCAGCAGTGAAAACCTAGCGGGAGGATTGGACGAGCAGTACTTC. The rearrangement links TRBV6-1 to TRBJ2-7, with TRBD2 matching 11 bases. The CDR3 is 16 amino acids. With 2 bases clipped from V and 5 bases from J, the junction kept 8 bases outside the gene matches. CDR1 and CDR2 (germline): MNHNS, SASEGT.

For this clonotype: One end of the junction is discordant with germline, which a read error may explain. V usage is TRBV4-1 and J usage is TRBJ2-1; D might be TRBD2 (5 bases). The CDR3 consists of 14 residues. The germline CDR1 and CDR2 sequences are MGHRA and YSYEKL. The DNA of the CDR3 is TGCGCCAGCAGCCAACTCCCTGGGAGAAATGAGCAGTTCTTT. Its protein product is CASSQLPGRNEQFF.

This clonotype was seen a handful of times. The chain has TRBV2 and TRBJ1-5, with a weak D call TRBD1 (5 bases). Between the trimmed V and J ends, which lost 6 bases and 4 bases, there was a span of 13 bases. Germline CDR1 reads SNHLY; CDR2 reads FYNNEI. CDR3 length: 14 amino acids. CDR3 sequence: CASSRDSFNQPQHF. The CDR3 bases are TGTGCCAGCAGCCGCGACAGCTTTAATCAGCCCCAGCATTTT.

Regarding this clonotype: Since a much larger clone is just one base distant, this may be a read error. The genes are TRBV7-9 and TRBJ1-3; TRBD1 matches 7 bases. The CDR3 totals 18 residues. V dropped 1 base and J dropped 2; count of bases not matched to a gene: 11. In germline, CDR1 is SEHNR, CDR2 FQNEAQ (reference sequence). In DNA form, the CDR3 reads TGTGCCAGCAGCTTAGAAGTCTGCGCAGGGGGTCCTGGAAACACCATATATTTT. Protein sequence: CASSLEVCAGGPGNTIYF.

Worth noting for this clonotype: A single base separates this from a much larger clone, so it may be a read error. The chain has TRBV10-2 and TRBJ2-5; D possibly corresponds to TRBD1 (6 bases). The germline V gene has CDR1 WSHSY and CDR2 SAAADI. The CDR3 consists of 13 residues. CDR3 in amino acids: CVSSELGGETQYF. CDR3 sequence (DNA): TGCGTCAGCAGTGAGCTAGGGGGAGAGACCCAGTACTTC.

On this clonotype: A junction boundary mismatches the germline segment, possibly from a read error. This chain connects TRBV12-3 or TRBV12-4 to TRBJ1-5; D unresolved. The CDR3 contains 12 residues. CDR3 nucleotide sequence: TGTGCCAGCAGTAGGGAGAATCAGACCCAGCATTTT. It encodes CASSRENQTQHF.